This T cell receptor beta chain is drawn from a study of blood T cells in healthy people across ages. This CDR3 contains 17 residues. Trimming took off 5 bases at V and 0 bases at J, with 21 bases between the two ends. CDR1 is SGDLS and CDR2 is YYNGEE in the germline V gene. For the second PCR, which ran for about 7 to 11 cycles, a sample-barcoded 5' primer and a J-beta primer mix were used. MiXCR, run by TCRdb on the 5' RACE reads, gives a single entry per CDR3 protein. The sample holds nearly 800,000 distinct CDR3 sequences, 20% to 30% seen once. Separately, the same data were catalogued under a study of T cells of mothers and their children.

This chain uses TRBV9 with TRBJ2-7, with D tentatively TRBD1 (5 bases). The TCR comes from a boy aged 5-17 years in good health. The sequenced sample consisted of blood. The CDR3 sequence: CASSDDGHEDRSYEQYF. In DNA, the CDR3 is TGTGCCAGCAGTGACGACGGACACGAAGACCGCTCCTACGAGCAGTACTTC.